This TCR beta chain was sequenced for a study of blood T cell repertoires in COVID-19. The V segment lost 5 bases and the J segment 6 bases; nucleotides outside the gene matches: 7. Per germline, CDR1 MGHDK and CDR2 SYGVNS. CDR3 length equals 15 residues. Data came from immunoSEQ multiplex PCR; TCRdb stores just in-frame clones and leaves some out. The sample has about 74,000 clones, roughly 90% seen once. Sequencing was performed on peripheral blood. J is TRBJ2-2 and V is TRBV25-1, with 9 positions matching TRBD1. The source is a man between 65 and 85 years old with active or convalescent COVID-19. The CDR3 DNA sequence: TGTGCCAGCAGTCCCGGGGACAGGGACTCCGGGGAGCTGTTTTTT. This sequence encodes CASSPGDRDSGELFF.